This record looks at one T cell receptor (beta chain) sequence and its context. This CDR3 has 15 residues. The V gene end was trimmed by 7 bases and the J gene end by 6 bases; junction bases not matched to a gene: 9. TCRdb re-derived calls from the RT-PCR reads in MiXCR, one entry per CDR3 protein. The sample includes 95,000 to 120,000 distinct CDR3 sequences, around 38% of them seen just once. This record belongs to a study of patients and donors after allogeneic stem cell transplantation. This chain joins TRBV12-3 or TRBV12-4 and TRBJ1-6; 7 positions agree with TRBD1. This clonotype was sampled from a human donor who was either an allogeneic HSCT recipient or a stem cell or donor lymphocyte infusion donor (not recorded which). It is not recorded whose cells these are; they may come from a transplant donor. The sequenced sample consisted of blood, either unsorted or a sorted T cell fraction (not recorded which). CDR3 protein: CASTTGDSFNSPLHF. The CDR3 nucleotides are TGTGCCAGCACCACGGGGGACAGCTTTAATTCACCCCTCCACTTT.